This entry features one TCR beta chain sequence. This may be a read error: a much more frequent sequence differs by one nucleotide. This specimen comes from a study of glioma-infiltrating T cells. The iRepertoire nested amplicon-rescue multiplex PCR amplified TCR alpha and beta CDR3s from RNA. MiXCR, applied by TCRdb to the multiplex PCR reads, yields one record per CDR3 protein. The sample lists 150,000 to 200,000 distinct CDR3 sequences; more than 25% were seen once. V was shortened by 9 bases and J by 3 bases, with 17 bases between the two germline ends. The CDR3 totals 14 residues. Germline lookup yields CDR1 MNHNS and CDR2 SASEGT.

This chain uses TRBV6-1 with TRBJ2-5; unclear D gene. Sequences were obtained from glioma tissue, nonneoplastic brain tissue, or PBMCs (not recorded which). This clonotype originated in a human donor with low-grade glioma or glioblastoma, undergoing nonglioma brain surgery, or in good health (not recorded which). CDR3 DNA sequence: TGTGCCAGGACCCCTATTAAGCGAGAAGAGACCCAGTACTTC. This gives the protein CARTPIKREETQYF.